This entry lists 22 T cell receptor beta chains sequenced from one sample in a study of T cell responses to AZD1222 COVID-19 vaccine. Profiled with immunoSEQ multiplex PCR; TCRdb holds only in-frame clones, not every one. The table has tens of thousands of clones, 85% to 90% seen once. The sequencing here drew on peripheral blood, taken on day 0 of AZD1222 vaccination. These receptors were collected from an adult in good health.

The chain joins TRBV6-5 to TRBJ1-6, with 7 bases lining up with TRBD1. The CDR3 sequence is 13 residues long. CDR1 is MNHEY and CDR2 is SVGAGI in the germline V gene. Trimming removed 9 bases from V and 9 bases from J; junction bases left unmatched: 8. The CDR3, as DNA: TGTGCCAGTCACCAACAGGGGATTTCACCCCTCCACTTT. As protein: CASHQQGISPLHF.

Notes on this clone: One junction end disagrees with the germline gene, perhaps due to a read error. V gene TRBV11-2 combines with J gene TRBJ1-1; no definite D call. This CDR3 has 12 residues. CDR1 is SGHAT, CDR2 FQNNGV, per germline. The CDR3 DNA reads TGTGCCAGCAGCTGGGGTAACATTGAAGCTTTCTTT. Amino acid sequence: CASSWGNIEAFF.

V gene TRBV18 combines with J gene TRBJ2-2; D unresolved. V lost 2 bases and J 7 bases, leaving 8 bases between the germline ends. Germline V CDR1 and CDR2: KGHSH, LQKENI. CDR3 length: 13 amino acids. CDR3 nucleotides: TGTGCCAGCTCACCAAGGACGGACGGGGAGCTGTTTTTT. It is translated as CASSPRTDGELFF.

This rearrangement joins TRBV10-2 to TRBJ1-4; TRBD1 might be the D (6 bases). CDR3 length equals 15 residues. Germline CDR1 and CDR2: WSHSY and SAAADI. V gave up 5 bases and J gave up 3 bases, with 13 bases separating them. CDR3 sequence (DNA): TGCGCCAGCAGTCTCCGACAGGCCGCTAATGAAAAACTGTTTTTT. Protein: CASSLRQAANEKLFF.

V and J are TRBV7-8 and TRBJ2-3, with 7 bases that match TRBD1. Trimming removed 7 bases from V and 1 base from J; junction bases left unmatched: 5. Germline loops: CDR1 SGHVS, CDR2 FQNEAQ. The CDR3 runs 14 residues. For the CDR3, the DNA is TGTGCCAGCATGCGACAGGGCCGCACAGATACGCAGTATTTT. Encoded protein: CASMRQGRTDTQYF. The whole variable domain, filled in from reference TRBV7-8 and TRBJ2-3, reads GAGVSQSPRYKVAKRGQDVALRCDPISGHVSLFWYQQALGQGPEFLTYFQNEAQLDKSGLPSDRFFAERPEGSVSTLKIQRTQQEDSAVYLCASMRQGRTDTQYFGPGTRLTVL.

In its sample, this clone was seen once. The V gene is TRBV19, the J gene TRBJ2-7, with a possible D match to TRBD2 (6 bases). The CDR3 length is 14 residues. Germline V gene sequence: CDR1 LNHDA, CDR2 SQIVND (reference sequence). The ends were cut back, 8 bases at V and 1 base at J, with 15 bases in the middle. In nucleotides, the CDR3 is TGTGCCAGTTCCGAGGGCGGGGTTTCCTACGAGCAGTACTTC. It codes for CASSEGGVSYEQYF.

In this sample, this clone turned up once. The chain recombines TRBV9 with TRBJ1-2; the match to TRBD1 covers 8 bases. V lost 0 bases to trimming and J lost 5 bases; unmatched junction nucleotides: 6. The CDR3 is made up of 15 amino acids. From germline, CDR1 is SGDLS and CDR2 YYNGEE. The CDR3 here is CASSVGTGGLYGYTF. The CDR3 DNA reads TGTGCCAGCAGCGTAGGCACAGGGGGTCTTTATGGCTACACCTTC. The complete variable domain, with remaining parts taken from reference TRBV9 and TRBJ1-2, reads DSGVTQTPKHLITATGQRVTLRCSPRSGDLSVYWYQQSLDQGLQFLIQYYNGEERAKGNILERFSAQQFPDLHSELNLSSLELGDSALYFCASSVGTGGLYGYTFGSGTRLTVV.

The chain combines TRBV2 with TRBJ2-7, with TRBD2 matching over 14 bases. V shed 8 bases and J 9 bases; nucleotides not matched to a gene: 12. This CDR3 is built from 15 residues. Germline CDR1 is SNHLY and CDR2 is FYNNEI. CDR3 in DNA: TGTGCCAGCGAACCCCCGGGACTAGCGGGGGTGGGGCAGTACTTC. It specifies CASEPPGLAGVGQYF.

The chain combines TRBV3-1 (or the pseudogene TRBV3-2) with TRBJ1-4; D not certain. Germline V gene data show CDR1 as LGHDT and CDR2 as YNNKEL (reference sequence). V was shortened by 1 base and J by 3 bases, with 6 bases between the two germline ends. The CDR3 has 14 amino acids. The CDR3 sequence: CASSQGHPNEKLFF. The DNA of the CDR3 is TGTGCCAGCAGCCAAGGACACCCTAATGAAAAACTGTTTTTT.

V and J are TRBV7-6 and TRBJ2-1, with D perhaps being TRBD1 or TRBD2 (5 bases each). CDR1 SGHVS and CDR2 FNYEAQ come from the germline V gene. This CDR3 comprises 14 residues. The V end was cut by 1 base, the J end by 7 bases, with 11 bases between. The CDR3 coding sequence is TGTGCCAGCAGCTTAGTCGGGGCCCAAAATGAGCAGTTCTTC. This sequence encodes CASSLVGAQNEQFF.

The gene calls are TRBV5-1 and TRBJ1-2, with 7 bases fitting TRBD1. J was trimmed by 0 bases and V by 3 bases; bases with no gene match: 5. Looked up from germline, CDR1 is SGHRS and CDR2 is YFSETQ. The CDR3 loop spans 15 amino acids. Here the CDR3 reads CASSWGTAPNYGYTF. In DNA, the CDR3 is TGCGCCAGCAGCTGGGGGACAGCTCCTAACTATGGCTACACCTTC.

The rearrangement links TRBV9 to TRBJ2-3; D gene uncertain. V was clipped by 0 bases and J by 4 bases, with 9 bases between them. The CDR3 is made up of 14 amino acids. CDR1 is SGDLS and CDR2 is YYNGEE in the germline V gene. The CDR3 loop is CASSVAASPDTQYF. The CDR3 DNA sequence: TGTGCCAGCAGCGTAGCGGCTAGTCCAGATACGCAGTATTTT.

CDR3 loop: CASSYLRRSGAYNEQFF. The CDR3 DNA sequence: TGTGCCAGCAGTTACCTTCGGCGAAGCGGGGCATACAATGAGCAGTTCTTC. The chain uses TRBV6-2 or TRBV6-3 and TRBJ2-1; 7 bases are shared with TRBD2. The CDR3 loop spans 17 amino acids. Germline V gene data show CDR1 as MNHEY and CDR2 as SVGEGT. Unmatched junction bases numbered 11, after V lost 2 bases and J lost 4 bases.

This rearrangement joins TRBV7-7 to TRBJ2-2; D remains ambiguous. CDR3 length: 15 residues. Trimming left V 5 bases short and J 0 bases short, with 10 bases between. The germline gives CDR1 SSHAT, CDR2 FNYEAQ (reference sequence). The CDR3: CASSPSGSNTGELFF. The DNA for the CDR3 is TGTGCCAGCAGCCCCTCCGGATCGAACACCGGGGAGCTGTTTTTT.

The chain employs TRBV7-8 and TRBJ2-7; TRBD1 agrees at 10 bases. Losses at the gene ends were 4 bases for V and 6 bases for J; bases not matched to a gene: 15. CDR1 and CDR2 from the germline V gene are SGHVS and FQNEAQ. This CDR3 region has 17 residues. In DNA form, the CDR3 reads TGTGCCAGCAGCTCCCTTGTAACCGGGACAGGGGCATCCGAGCAGTACTTC. It encodes CASSSLVTGTGASEQYF.

This chain joins TRBV11-2 and TRBJ1-5; no definite D call. The ends were cut back, 0 bases at V and 5 bases at J, with 5 bases in the middle. This CDR3 comprises 13 residues. Germline lookup yields CDR1 SGHAT and CDR2 FQNNGV. The CDR3 nucleotides are TGTGCCAGCAGCTTAGATACGTATCAGCCCCAGCATTTT. It translates to CASSLDTYQPQHF.

This clone showed up just once. The DNA for the CDR3 is TGTGCCAGCTCACCAATAATCAGTAATGAGCAGTTCTTC. Amino acids: CASSPIISNEQFF. The rearrangement joins TRBV18 to TRBJ2-1; D is uncertain. Germline V gives CDR1 KGHSH, CDR2 LQKENI. This CDR3 spans 13 amino acids. Trimming left V 2 bases short and J 7 bases short, with 9 bases between. The full variable domain, in which reference TRBV18 and TRBJ2-1 provide the parts outside the CDR3, is NAGVMQNPRHLVRRRGQEARLRCSPMKGHSHVYWYRQLPEEGLKFMVYLQKENIIDESGMPKERFSAEFPKEGPSILRIQQVVRGDSAAYFCASSPIISNEQFFGPGTRLTVL.

This clone has only one observation. The chain has TRBV7-8 and TRBJ2-7; D remains unclear. Germline CDR1 and CDR2: SGHVS and FQNEAQ. The CDR3 loop spans 13 amino acids. V was clipped by 1 base and J by 3 bases, with 7 bases between them. CDR3: CASSLVASYEQYF. CDR3 sequence (DNA): TGTGCCAGCAGCTTAGTCGCTAGCTACGAGCAGTACTTC.

The chain combines TRBV7-2 with TRBJ2-7; D tentatively fits TRBD1 or TRBD2 (5 bases each). CDR1 and CDR2 from the germline V gene are SGHTA and FQGNSA. V was cut by 1 base and J by 2 bases, with 9 bases left in between. CDR3 size: 14 residues. The CDR3 sequence: CASSLVGVTYEQYF. The CDR3 nucleotides read TGTGCCAGCAGCTTAGTGGGGGTTACCTACGAGCAGTACTTC.

The chain couples TRBV6-5 to TRBJ1-2, with D hard to call. In germline, CDR1 is MNHEY, CDR2 SVGAGI. The CDR3 is made up of 13 amino acids. V was cut by 0 bases and J by 5 bases, with 7 bases left in between. CDR3 region: CASSYSIGYGYTF. For the CDR3, the DNA is TGTGCCAGCAGTTACTCGATCGGGTATGGCTACACCTTC.

The chain is built from TRBV21-1 and TRBJ1-6; TRBD1, as called in the table, went unchecked against the DNA. TRBV21-1 is termed a pseudogene. The CDR3 has 20 amino acids. CDR3: CASSKADFVGQGPYNSPLHF. The CDR3 DNA reads TGTGCCAGCAGCAAAGCGGATTTTGTAGGACAGGGACCCTATAATTCACCCCTCCACTTT.

The chain carries TRBV29-1 and TRBJ2-7; D may correspond to TRBD1 or TRBD2 (6 bases each). Trimming left V 8 bases short and J 1 base short, with 15 bases between. CDR1 is SQVTM and CDR2 is ANQGSEA in the germline V gene. The CDR3 consists of 13 residues. The CDR3 nucleotides are TGCAGCTTCCTGCGGGACAAGTCCTACGAGCAGTACTTC. This sequence encodes CSFLRDKSYEQYF.